A selection of T cell receptor beta chains follows, all from one sample in a study of blood T cell repertoires in COVID-19. TCRdb's copy holds only in-frame clones and misses some; the assay was immunoSEQ multiplex PCR. The sample lists some 200,000 clones, roughly 86% occurring once. Sequencing was done on a sample of peripheral blood. The receptors come from a man in his sixties or seventies with acute or convalescent COVID-19. Each CDR3 is given with its conserved first and last residue.

CATSSLSGSYEQYF | TRBJ2-7 | TRBV15
CASSPTLTGRTDTQYF | TRBJ2-3 | TRBV18
CASSQEWRQGDNSPLHF | TRBJ1-6 | TRBV14
CASSLTGGNSRVTGELFF | TRBJ2-2 | TRBV5-4
CASSLMGQRTGELFF | TRBJ2-2 | TRBV5-4
CASSPWGGAGGRTDTQYF | TRBJ2-3 | TRBV7-2
CASSVSGSGNEQFF | TRBJ2-1 | TRBV10-1
CASSLSAGVTDTQYF | TRBJ2-3 | TRBV5-1
CASSRTGHGETQYF | TRBJ2-5 | TRBV3-1/TRBV3-2
CASSFWGLAGEETQYF | TRBJ2-5 | TRBV28
CASGQLTTEAFF | TRBJ1-1 | TRBV3-1/TRBV3-2
CASSRTSGTDTQYF | TRBJ2-3 | TRBV27
CASSSTGYGYTF | TRBJ1-2 | TRBV7-8
CASSFPGLAIDEQFF | TRBJ2-1 | TRBV27
CASSTDRPYQETQYF | TRBJ2-5 | TRBV6-2/TRBV6-3
CASSYLSGAQETQYF | TRBJ2-5 | TRBV6-2/TRBV6-3
CASSDPSGRISTEAFF | TRBJ1-1 | TRBV25-1
CASSLDPGSGELFF | TRBJ2-2 | TRBV11-2
CASNPAGTYEQYF | TRBJ2-7 | TRBV19
CATSDPGTGKPYEQYF | TRBJ2-7 | TRBV24-1
CASSNYRGEDYGYTF | TRBJ1-2 | TRBV25-1
CASSLGDRGTEAFF | TRBJ1-1 | TRBV5-1
CASGRTSETDTQYF | TRBJ2-3 | TRBV12-5
CASSQPEWWDRGYSNQPQHF | TRBJ1-5 | TRBV4-1
CASSYTGLTLNEQFF | TRBJ2-1 | TRBV6-5
CATSRDWLTYNEQFF | TRBJ2-1 | TRBV15
CASSQEWAPYGYTF | TRBJ1-2 | TRBV3-1/TRBV3-2
CASSPQAPRGTEAFF | TRBJ1-1 | TRBV18
CASSPRGGYGYTF | TRBJ1-2 | TRBV7-9
CASSQVWRAEVRGEQYF | TRBJ2-7 | TRBV4-3
CASSLEGGGGYTF | TRBJ1-2 | TRBV5-1
CASSQTGEGYTF | TRBJ1-2 | TRBV28
CASIWGGEAFF | TRBJ1-1 | TRBV6-5
CASSPAGGGNYGYTF | TRBJ1-2 | TRBV28
CASNVGQGNQPQHF | TRBJ1-5 | TRBV6-5